What follows are 11 T cell receptor beta chains derived from one specimen sequenced in a study of cytomegalovirus exposure and HLA in healthy donors. The PCR ran on 60 Vbeta and 13 Jbeta primers. Profiled with immunoSEQ multiplex PCR; TCRdb holds only in-frame clones, not every one. The sample has 100,000 or so clones; about 70% are singletons. Sequencing used PBMCs. The receptors stem from a woman younger than 35 in good health and CMV-seropositive.

V usage is TRBV10-3 and J usage is TRBJ2-7; 11 nucleotides match TRBD2. V lost 5 bases to trimming and J lost 6 bases; unmatched junction nucleotides: 6. Per germline, CDR1 ENHRY and CDR2 SYGVKD. The CDR3 has 14 amino acids. The CDR3 region has the DNA TGTGCCATCAGTTTTACCGGGACTAGCGGCGAGCAGTACTTC. This translates into CAISFTGTSGEQYF.

V and J are TRBV30 and TRBJ2-1; the D gene is possibly TRBD2 (5 bases). CDR3 length equals 17 residues. V lost 5 bases and J lost 5, with 25 bases in between. Germline lookup yields CDR1 GTSNPN and CDR2 SVGIG (reference sequence). CDR3 DNA: TGTGCCTGGGCATCGCCCCGTACTAGGCTGCTGAACAATGAGCAGTTCTTC. Translation: CAWASPRTRLLNNEQFF.

This clone was recorded a few times. The rearrangement joins TRBV6-5 to TRBJ2-7; 8 bases align to TRBD1. The J segment lost 6 bases and the V segment lost 6 bases, leaving 10 bases of the junction unmatched. Germline CDR1 and CDR2: MNHEY and SVGAGI. The CDR3 is 14 residues long. The CDR3 region has the DNA TGTGCCAGCAGCCCCGGGACAGGCCTCCGCGAGCAGTACTTC. It encodes CASSPGTGLREQYF.

The chain uses TRBV6-1 and TRBJ2-3; D is perhaps TRBD2 (5 bases). The CDR3 runs 14 residues. The V end was cut by 6 bases, the J end by 2 bases, with 12 bases between. Germline V gives CDR1 MNHNS, CDR2 SASEGT. The DNA of the CDR3 is TGTGCCAGCAGAATCTTCGGGGTCACAGATACGCAGTATTTT. Residues: CASRIFGVTDTQYF.

This clone was observed a handful of times. The rearrangement joins TRBV7-3 to TRBJ2-6, with TRBD1 matching 7 bases. Trimming took 4 bases from V and 2 from J; bases not matched to a gene: 5. Germline V lookup: CDR1 SGHTA, CDR2 FQGTGA. The CDR3 length is 16 residues. Here the CDR3 DNA reads TGTGCCAGCAGCTGGGACAGAGCCGCTGGGGCCAACGTCCTGACTTTC. The encoded protein is CASSWDRAAGANVLTF. The full variable domain, its missing parts supplied by reference TRBV7-3 and TRBJ2-6, is GAGVSQTPSNKVTEKGKYVELRCDPISGHTALYWYRQSLGQGPEFLIYFQGTGAADDSGLPNDRFFAVRPEGSVSTLKIQRTERGDSAVYLCASSWDRAAGANVLTFGAGSRLTVL.

The V gene is TRBV28, the J gene TRBJ2-3; tentative D call: TRBD1 (6 bases). In germline, CDR1 is MDHEN, CDR2 SYDVKM. This CDR3 has 13 residues. Trimming stripped 5 bases from V and 2 bases from J, with 8 bases between. For the CDR3, the DNA is TGTGCCAGCAGTAGGACAGCCACAGATACGCAGTATTTT. This gives the protein CASSRTATDTQYF.

The gene calls are TRBV6-1 and TRBJ2-7, with D possibly matching TRBD1 (6 bases). Germline V CDR1 and CDR2: MNHNS, SASEGT. Between the trimmed V and J ends, which lost 4 bases and 2 bases, there was a span of 9 bases. There are 13 residues in the CDR3. The CDR3 nucleotides are TGTGCCAGCAGTGTGGGGGCCGCCTACGAGCAGTACTTC. It translates to CASSVGAAYEQYF.

The sample holds a few counts of this clone. For the CDR3, the DNA is TGCGCCAGCAGCCAAGAGCCGGGACTAGCGGTTCATGATACGCAGTATTTT. Its translation: CASSQEPGLAVHDTQYF. The chain recombines TRBV4-3 with TRBJ2-3; 11 nucleotides line up with TRBD2. Per germline, CDR1 LGHNA and CDR2 YSLEER. With 0 bases clipped from V and 6 bases from J, the junction kept 8 bases outside the gene matches. This CDR3 region has 17 residues.

CDR3 loop: CAWSVYSITDTQYF. In DNA form, the CDR3 reads TGTGCCTGGAGTGTATACTCGATCACAGATACGCAGTATTTT. The genes are TRBV30 and TRBJ2-3; no clear D gene. Trimming stripped 0 bases from V and 2 bases from J, with 9 bases between. CDR1 GTSNPN and CDR2 SVGIG come from the germline V gene (reference sequence). The CDR3 runs 14 residues.

The CDR3 nucleotides read TGTGCCAGCAGCCCCGGGACTAGCGGGGTGGGGAAGACCCAGTACTTC. Translation gives CASSPGTSGVGKTQYF. The V call is TRBV5-4, the J call TRBJ2-5, with 13 positions matching TRBD2. J gave up 6 bases and V 4 bases, and 9 bases lay outside the gene matches. Per germline, CDR1 SGHNT and CDR2 YYREEE (reference sequence). The CDR3 totals 16 residues.

This clone was recorded once. The chain recombines TRBV5-6 with TRBJ2-3, with D tentatively TRBD1 (6 bases). The CDR3 has 16 amino acids. Trimming took off 4 bases at V and 2 bases at J, with 17 bases between the two ends. Germline CDR1 is SGHDT and CDR2 is YYEEEE. The CDR3 coding sequence is TGTGCCAGCAGCCTCCGGGTAGGGGGATCCACAGATACGCAGTATTTT. Translated, it gives CASSLRVGGSTDTQYF.